Listed here are 28 T cell receptor beta chains from one sample, sequenced in a study of blood T cell repertoires in COVID-19. The assay was immunoSEQ multiplex PCR, and TCRdb's table has in-frame clones only and misses some. The sample includes about 87,000 clones, about 85% of them seen just once. Sequenced material: peripheral blood. Receptors were obtained from a woman older than 75 with COVID-19, enrolled during active disease.

The chain uses TRBV30 and TRBJ2-5; D call uncertain. Trimming shortened V by 7 bases and J by 1 base, and 10 bases separated the two germline ends. Germline lookup yields CDR1 GTSNPN and CDR2 SVGIG (reference sequence). This CDR3 comprises 12 residues. CDR3 sequence reads: CALAPSQETQYF. The DNA of the CDR3 is TGTGCCTTGGCACCGTCCCAAGAGACCCAGTACTTC.

This clone was recorded once. V usage is TRBV29-1 and J usage is TRBJ1-1; 7 nucleotides line up with TRBD1. The CDR3 covers 13 residues. Germline CDR1 and CDR2: SQVTM and ANQGSEA. With V trimmed by 6 bases and J by 0 bases, 4 bases remained unmatched. This CDR3 reads CSVGTAMNTEAFF. CDR3 coding DNA: TGCAGCGTAGGGACAGCCATGAACACTGAAGCTTTCTTT.

This chain uses TRBV5-1 with TRBJ2-6; possible D gene TRBD1, 6 bases. This CDR3 has 17 residues. The germline V gene has CDR1 SGHRS and CDR2 YFSETQ. With 7 bases removed from V and 1 base from J, the gap between germline ends came to 18 bases. CDR3 DNA sequence: TGCGCCAGCCTCAGGGGCCCTACCTTTTCTGGGGCCAACGTCCTGACTTTC. Its translation: CASLRGPTFSGANVLTF.

This clone was recorded once. The chain couples TRBV7-9 to TRBJ1-4; no clear D. CDR1 and CDR2 from the germline V gene are SEHNR and FQNEAQ (reference sequence). Trimming stripped 3 bases from V and 4 bases from J, with 9 bases between. The CDR3 totals 14 residues. CDR3 bases: TGTGCCAGCAGCTTCGGGGAGCTTAATGAAAAACTGTTTTTT. This encodes CASSFGELNEKLFF.

CDR3 coding DNA: TGTGCCAGCAGCTTGGACGGTCGATTTAGCAATCAGCCCCAGCATTTT. Translation gives CASSLDGRFSNQPQHF. This chain connects TRBV5-4 to TRBJ1-5; D is unresolved. Trimming cost V 0 bases and J 0 bases, with 10 bases left between them. From germline, CDR1 is SGHNT and CDR2 YYREEE (reference sequence). There are 16 residues in the CDR3.

The rearrangement joins TRBV7-3 to TRBJ2-2; D is ambiguous. Per the germline V gene, CDR1 is SGHTA and CDR2 is FQGTGA. Trimming took off 7 bases at V and 6 bases at J, with 15 bases between the two ends. The CDR3 extends over 14 amino acids. CDR3 loop: CASTRQALSGELFF. As DNA, the CDR3 is TGTGCCAGCACCCGACAAGCCCTCTCCGGGGAGCTGTTTTTT.

CDR3 region: CASSPDTFSGNTIYF. The DNA of the CDR3 is TGTGCCAGCAGCCCCGACACCTTCTCTGGAAACACCATATATTTT. The chain combines TRBV11-2 with TRBJ1-3; D remains ambiguous. With 5 bases removed from V and 0 bases from J, the gap between germline ends came to 11 bases. Looked up from germline, CDR1 is SGHAT and CDR2 is FQNNGV. The CDR3 runs 15 residues.

This chain connects TRBV21-1 to TRBJ1-1; the table names TRBD1, a call not compared with the DNA. TRBV21-1 is a pseudogene locus. The CDR3 consists of 12 residues. The CDR3 is CASSKGALEAFF. In DNA form, the CDR3 reads TGTGCCAGCAGCAAGGGGGCCCTTGAAGCTTTCTTT.

The V gene is TRBV18, the J gene TRBJ2-1; D perhaps matches TRBD1 (6 bases). From germline, CDR1 is KGHSH and CDR2 LQKENI. The CDR3 runs 16 residues. V was trimmed by 1 base and J by 5 bases, leaving 15 bases between them. CDR3: CASSPRGLGENNEQFF. Here the CDR3 DNA reads TGTGCCAGCTCACCACGGGGGCTGGGGGAAAACAATGAGCAGTTCTTC.

The rearrangement links TRBV6-5 to TRBJ2-7; D gene ambiguous. Germline V CDR1 and CDR2: MNHEY, SVGAGI. The CDR3 covers 10 residues. V dropped 6 bases and J dropped 3 bases, with 3 bases sitting between them. CDR3 bases: TGTGCCAGCAGCTTCTACGAGCAGTACTTC. This sequence encodes CASSFYEQYF.

The chain has TRBV7-3 and TRBJ1-1; possibly TRBD1 for D (5 bases). There are 15 residues in the CDR3. The V gene's germline CDR1 is SGHTA and CDR2 FQGTGA. V lost 0 bases and J lost 1, with 9 bases in between. The CDR3 bases are TGTGCCAGCAGCTTAACAGGGGCTGGGAACACTGAAGCTTTCTTT. Protein sequence: CASSLTGAGNTEAFF.

The CDR3 sequence: CASTLTSGRAGELFF. The DNA for the CDR3 is TGTGCCAGCACCCTGACTAGCGGGAGGGCGGGGGAGCTGTTTTTT. This chain joins TRBV2 and TRBJ2-2, with 14 bases matching TRBD2. Germline values: CDR1 SNHLY, CDR2 FYNNEI. With V trimmed by 7 bases and J by 8 bases, 6 bases remained unmatched. The CDR3 consists of 15 residues.

The table lists this clone with a count of one. The genes are TRBV18 and TRBJ1-2; no reliable D call. Germline-derived CDR1 and CDR2 are KGHSH and LQKENI. The CDR3 runs 12 residues. V lost 1 base, J lost 3 bases, and 3 bases lay in between. The CDR3 sequence is CASSPRDYGYTF. Written as DNA, the CDR3 is TGTGCCAGCTCACCACGCGACTATGGCTACACCTTC.

V is TRBV6-5 and J is TRBJ2-5; 10 bases line up with TRBD1. CDR3 length: 12 amino acids. J was trimmed by 5 bases and V by 9 bases; bases with no gene match: 3. CDR1 is MNHEY and CDR2 is SVGAGI in the germline V gene. CDR3 in DNA: TGTGCCAGTGACAGGGGGCCGGAGACCCAGTACTTC. This gives the protein CASDRGPETQYF.

This clone was recorded only once. CDR3 coding DNA: TGTGCCTGGAGTGTCGGACAGGGGGCGGGGGGGGAGACCCAGTACTTC. Amino acid sequence: CAWSVGQGAGGETQYF. The chain joins TRBV30 to TRBJ2-5, with 11 bases aligning to TRBD1. The germline gives CDR1 GTSNPN, CDR2 SVGIG (reference sequence). The V segment lost 0 bases and the J segment 5 bases; nucleotides outside the gene matches: 8. The CDR3 spans 16 residues.

The chain couples TRBV7-3 to TRBJ2-5; maybe TRBD1 (7 bases). The V gene lost 2 bases and the J gene lost 5 bases, with 12 bases spanning the gap. The V gene's germline CDR1 is SGHTA and CDR2 FQGTGA. The CDR3 totals 14 residues. The CDR3, as DNA: TGTGCCAGCAGCTTAGGGGGGACAGCCGAGACCCAGTACTTC. Its protein product is CASSLGGTAETQYF.

The rearrangement uses TRBV11-2 and TRBJ2-5; 7 bases fit TRBD1. After removal of 4 bases from V and 0 bases from J, the junction contained 2 bases not matched to a gene. This CDR3 contains 14 residues. Germline-derived CDR1 and CDR2 are SGHAT and FQNNGV. CDR3 DNA sequence: TGTGCCAGCAGCTACGGGACAGACCAAGAGACCCAGTACTTC. Translated: CASSYGTDQETQYF. The whole variable domain, remainder taken from reference TRBV11-2 and TRBJ2-5, is EAGVAQSPRYKIIEKRQSVAFWCNPISGHATLYWYQQILGQGPKLLIQFQNNGVVDDSQLPKDRFSAERLKGVDSTLKIQPAKLEDSAVYLCASSYGTDQETQYFGPGTRLLVL.

With regard to this clone: The sample has other DNA sequences that encode this CDR3 too. The CDR3 here is CASSRDRANQPQHF. DNA of the CDR3: TGTGCCAGCAGTCGTGACAGAGCCAATCAGCCCCAGCATTTT. This chain links TRBV6-5 with TRBJ1-5; D possibly corresponds to TRBD1 (5 bases). This CDR3 region has 14 residues. Germline V CDR1 and CDR2: MNHEY, SVGAGI. With 5 bases removed from V and 3 bases from J, the gap between germline ends came to 11 bases.

This clone has more than one count but fewer than ten. CDR3 amino acids: CASSPQGIGDEQYF. CDR3 coding DNA: TGTGCCAGCTCACCGCAGGGAATAGGCGACGAGCAGTACTTC. The chain is built from TRBV18 and TRBJ2-7; D may be TRBD1 (5 bases). The V gene's germline CDR1 is KGHSH and CDR2 LQKENI. Trimming stripped 3 bases from V and 5 bases from J, with 14 bases between. This CDR3 contains 14 residues.

The J gene is TRBJ1-5, the V gene TRBV19; possible D gene TRBD1, 6 bases. The CDR3 covers 15 residues. The V gene's germline CDR1 is LNHDA and CDR2 SQIVND (reference sequence). V lost 6 bases, J lost 2 bases, and 14 bases lay in between. CDR3: CASRVRGRGNQPQHF. CDR3 nucleotides: TGTGCCAGTAGGGTCAGGGGAAGGGGCAATCAGCCCCAGCATTTT.

This chain links TRBV21-1 with TRBJ1-6; TRBD1, the table's D call, was not compared with the DNA. TRBV21-1 is reported as a pseudogene. This CDR3 contains 16 residues. The chain's CDR3 is CASSKDGGFIDSPLHF. CDR3 DNA: TGTGCCAGCAGCAAAGATGGGGGCTTCATTGATTCACCCCTCCACTTT.

This clone was picked up one time. The CDR3 nucleotides read TGTGCCACCAGCAGAGTCGGAACTAGCGGGAGGACTGAGACCCAGTACTTC. Its protein product is CATSRVGTSGRTETQYF. This chain connects TRBV15 to TRBJ2-5; 12 positions agree with TRBD2. V lost 1 base to trimming and J lost 5 bases; unmatched junction nucleotides: 8. Germline CDR1 reads LNHNV; CDR2 reads YYDKDF (reference sequence). The CDR3 length is 17 residues. Drawing the rest from reference TRBV15 and TRBJ2-5, the complete variable domain is DAMVIQNPRYQVTQFGKPVTLSCSQTLNHNVMYWYQQKSSQAPKLLFHYYDKDFNNEADTPDNFQSRRPNTSFCFLDIRSPGLGDTAMYLCATSRVGTSGRTETQYFGPGTRLLVL.

The chain joins TRBV5-6 to TRBJ2-3; tentatively, D is TRBD2 (5 bases). V was clipped by 2 bases and J by 4 bases, with 5 bases between them. CDR1 is SGHDT, CDR2 YYEEEE, per germline. This CDR3 contains 12 residues. The CDR3 DNA sequence: TGTGCCAGCAGCTTCGGGGCAGATACGCAGTATTTT. Protein sequence: CASSFGADTQYF.

The chain combines TRBV25-1 with TRBJ1-1; D gene uncertain. Trimming removed 0 bases from V and 3 bases from J, with 8 bases in between. Germline-derived CDR1 and CDR2 are MGHDK and SYGVNS. The CDR3 is 14 amino acids. DNA for the CDR3: TGTGCCAGCAGTGAATATGGCGGGGACACTGAAGCTTTCTTT. Residues: CASSEYGGDTEAFF. Drawing the rest from reference TRBV25-1 and TRBJ1-1, the complete variable domain is EADIYQTPRYLVIGTGKKITLECSQTMGHDKMYWYQQDPGMELHLIHYSYGVNSTEKGDLSSESTVSRIRTEHFPLTLESARPSHTSQYLCASSEYGGDTEAFFGQGTRLTVV.

This CDR3 is CANPTAPAEAKNIQYF. Here the CDR3 DNA reads TGCGCCAACCCGACAGCACCGGCTGAGGCCAAAAACATTCAGTACTTC. This chain uses TRBV5-1 with TRBJ2-4; D is perhaps TRBD1 (5 bases). The CDR3 extends over 16 amino acids. Germline V gene lookup returns CDR1 SGHRS and CDR2 YFSETQ. V lost 9 bases, J lost 1 base, and 20 bases lay in between.

The rearrangement links TRBV7-9 to TRBJ2-2, with 12 bases identical to TRBD1. The CDR3 length is 17 residues. Germline V lookup: CDR1 SEHNR, CDR2 FQNEAQ (reference sequence). Trimming cost V 5 bases and J 5 bases; bases outside gene matches: 9. In DNA, the CDR3 is TGTGCCAGCAGCCAGCCGGGACAGGGGGCAAGAACCGGGGAGCTGTTTTTT. It codes for CASSQPGQGARTGELFF.

The chain is built from TRBV21-1 and TRBJ1-4; the table assigns TRBD1, which was not confirmed against the DNA. TRBV21-1 is flagged as a pseudogene. CDR3 length: 13 amino acids. The CDR3 coding sequence is TGTGCAAGCGCGGCAGGGTTTAATGAAAAACTGTTTTTT. Translated: CASAAGFNEKLFF.

The chain links TRBV6-1 to TRBJ1-2; D is perhaps TRBD1 (5 bases). Trimming took off 1 base at V and 4 bases at J, with 7 bases between the two ends. Germline CDR1 reads MNHNS; CDR2 reads SASEGT. This CDR3 is 13 amino acids long. The CDR3 nucleotides are TGTGCCAGCAGTGAAGGGCAGGGCTATGGCTACACCTTC. Translation gives CASSEGQGYGYTF.